This T cell receptor beta chain was identified during a study of vaccination and CD4 T cells after COVID-19. About the research overall: Two of the convalescents were Hispanic, and convalescents were six males and four females. Median time from second vaccine dose to sampling was just over 70 days (14 to 241). Findings of the study overall: Within convalescent individuals, 304 out of 307 vaccine-specific clones proved to be spike mono-reactive.

In this cohort, PCR tests turned positive between March and December 2020, predating US Alpha, Beta and Delta variants. Each CDR3 protein is one row after TCRdb ran MiXCR on the PCR reads. The table has about 24,000 distinct CDR3 sequences, roughly 51% seen once. Comment on this clonotype: The antigen is unknown.

This TCR was sampled from a human donor who had recovered from COVID-19. Sequenced here: CD4+ T cells from blood, sampled before SARS-CoV-2 vaccination.

CDR3 loop: CSAREGANEKLFF. The CDR3 coding sequence is TGCAGTGCTAGGGAGGGCGCTAATGAAAAACTGTTTTTT. The chain couples TRBV20-1 to TRBJ1-4, with D unresolved. V shed 3 bases and J shed 3 bases, with 8 bases lying between them. Germline CDR1 reads DFQATT; CDR2 reads SNEGSKA (reference sequence). The CDR3 has 13 amino acids.